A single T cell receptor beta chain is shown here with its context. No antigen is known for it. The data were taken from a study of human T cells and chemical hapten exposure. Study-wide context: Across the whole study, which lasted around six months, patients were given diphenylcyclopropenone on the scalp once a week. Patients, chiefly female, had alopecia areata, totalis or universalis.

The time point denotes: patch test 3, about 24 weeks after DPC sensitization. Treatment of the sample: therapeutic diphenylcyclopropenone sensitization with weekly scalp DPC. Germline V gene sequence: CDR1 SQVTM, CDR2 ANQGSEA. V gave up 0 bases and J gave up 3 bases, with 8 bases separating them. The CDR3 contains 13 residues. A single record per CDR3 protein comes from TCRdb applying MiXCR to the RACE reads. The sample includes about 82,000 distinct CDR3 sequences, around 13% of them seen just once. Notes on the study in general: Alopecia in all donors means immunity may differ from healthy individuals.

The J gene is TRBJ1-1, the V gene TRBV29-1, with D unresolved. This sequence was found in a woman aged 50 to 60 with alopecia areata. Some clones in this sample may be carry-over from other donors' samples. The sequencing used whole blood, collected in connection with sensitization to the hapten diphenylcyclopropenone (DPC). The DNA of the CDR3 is TGCAGCGTTGAAGAGGAGGGTCACACTGAAGCTTTCTTT. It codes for CSVEEEGHTEAFF.